This TCR beta chain is from a study of T cells in Graves' hyperthyroidism and ophthalmopathy. TCR beta CDR3 regions were amplified from RNA transcripts. HTBI primers were used for first-round RT-PCR of the TCR CDR3. TCRdb itself ran the multiplex PCR reads through MiXCR, one entry per CDR3 protein. The data show 350,000 to 400,000 distinct CDR3 sequences, about 14% seen once. A remark on this clonotype: The junction shows a germline mismatch at one end, possibly a read error.

Looked up from germline, CDR1 is MDHEN and CDR2 is SYDVKM. The CDR3 is 16 amino acids. Researchers barred patients who had uncontrolled infection, other autoimmune disease, pregnancy or lactation. Source material for PBMCs was less than 12 ml fresh peripheral blood. Sequencing input: blood. This clonotype was sampled from a woman in her sixties or seventies with Graves' hyperthyroidism. V gene TRBV28 combines with J gene TRBJ2-1; 11 bases line up with TRBD2. CDR3 amino acids: CASSLTSGGSHNEQFF. The DNA for the CDR3 is TGTGCCAGCAGTTTAACTAGCGGGGGCTCCCACAATGAGCAGTTCTTC.